The rows below give T cell receptor beta chains drawn from one sample of a study of T cells in Graves' hyperthyroidism and ophthalmopathy. Each CDR3 protein gets one entry after TCRdb re-called the multiplex PCR reads with MiXCR. The sample records hundreds of thousands of distinct CDR3 sequences, approximately 16% being singletons. Sequencing was done on a sample of blood. The source is a man between 40 and 49 years old with Graves' hyperthyroidism. The CDR3 runs from the conserved cysteine through the conserved F or W. The D gene is left open where the match is weak. A row's size may be missing; if present it is once, few, many or a size class.

>few|TRBV11-2|NA
CASSFGPSTDTQYF
>many|TRBV5-1|TRBD1
CASSLESRGSYNSPLHF
>many|TRBV20-1|NA
CSARARTGGNTIYF
>many|TRBV15|NA
CATSSVRSSYEQYF
>many|TRBV5-8|NA
CASSLLPHTGELFF
>many|TRBV3-1|NA
CASSQGPAGTEAFF
>NA|TRBV7-2|NA
CASSLRREGYTF
>many|TRBV10-3|NA
CAISEWRQGSGELFF
>NA|TRBV20-1|TRBD2
CSATIGLAGTYEQYF
>NA|TRBV28|NA
CASSFAELHEQFF
>few|TRBV4-1|NA
CASSQEENRDYEQYF
>many|TRBV6-2/TRBV6-3|TRBD2
CASSYVRGGADQETQYF
>NA|TRBV5-4|NA
CASSLDFPNTGELFF
>many|TRBV11-2|TRBD1
CASSTDRNTYNEQFF
>few|TRBV28|NA
CASSEIPSRGYTF
>many|TRBV5-6|NA
CASNPVGGRTDTQYF
>NA|TRBV27|NA
CASSNRQNMNTEAFF
>many|TRBV28|TRBD1
CASSLRQGNPDNYGYTF
>many|TRBV7-2|TRBD2
CASSRGGEGETQYF
>many|TRBV18|NA
CASSPPGMGAYGYTF
>few|TRBV10-3|NA
CAISDGETQYF
>many|TRBV7-2|TRBD1
CASSTAGGRETQYF
>many|TRBV9|TRBD2
CASSPGTSGRQSYEQYF
>NA|TRBV19|NA
CASSIPNQPQHF
>NA|TRBV10-3|NA
CAISESHRVREDTEAFF
>few|TRBV6-1|NA
CASRMGDQPQHF
>many|TRBV6-1|NA
CASSERVTYEQYF
>few|TRBV19|NA
CASAGEGANEKLFF
>few|TRBV20-1|TRBD1
CGADRTGYVGELFF
>many|TRBV6-5|TRBD1
CASSYSHGQGDYGYTF
>many|TRBV20-1|TRBD2
CSDAGTSGGSDEQFF
>NA|TRBV19|TRBD1
CASSIGTGPTGELFF
>NA|TRBV4-1|NA
CASSQPTAGANVLTF
>many|TRBV2|NA
CASSDSTGRDYGYTF
>few|TRBV29-1|TRBD1
CSVLQGAYEQYF
>NA|TRBV20-1|NA
CSAKTTNTQYF
>many|TRBV2|TRBD1
CASSEARGDYGYTF
>NA|TRBV20-1|TRBD2
CSASMLAGGQDTQYF
>many|TRBV2|NA
CASSDGGETQYF
>few|TRBV9|NA
CASSNFGGETQYF